The rows below give T cell receptor beta chains drawn from one sample of a study of cytomegalovirus exposure and HLA in healthy donors. Measured with immunoSEQ multiplex PCR; TCRdb has only the in-frame clones, and not every one. Of about 160,000 clones in the sample, over 80% are singletons; the top ten hold approximately 1.5%. Specimen: PBMCs. All receptors come from a woman under 30 in good health and CMV-seronegative. Each CDR3 is given with its conserved first and last residue. Fields, in order: D gene, clone size, J gene, V gene, CDR3 protein, CDR3 DNA. The D gene is left open where the match is weak. The listing skips clone size in some rows; elsewhere it reads once, few, many or a size class.

TRBD2,.,TRBJ2-1,TRBV5-1,CASSFAGTSKNEQFF,TGCGCCAGCAGCTTCGCCGGGACTAGTAAAAATGAGCAGTTCTTC
.,.,TRBJ1-2,TRBV5-6,CASSQRGGGSYGYTF,TGTGCCAGCAGCCAGAGGGGAGGGGGTTCCTATGGCTACACCTTC
TRBD2,.,TRBJ2-7,TRBV28,CASSPSGRGKTYEQYF,TGTGCCAGCAGCCCCTCGGGGAGGGGCAAAACCTACGAGCAGTACTTC
.,.,TRBJ1-2,TRBV27,CASSFSSNYGYTF,TGTGCCAGCAGTTTCAGTTCTAACTATGGCTACACCTTC
TRBD1,.,TRBJ1-6,TRBV11-2,CASSRTGNSSPLHF,TGTGCCAGCAGCCGGACAGGGAATTCTTCACCCCTCCACTTT
.,.,TRBJ1-1,TRBV19,CASSTGNTEAFF,TGTGCCAGTAGTACAGGGAACACTGAAGCTTTCTTT
.,.,TRBJ1-4,TRBV11-3,CASSLGTGLEEREKLFF,TGTGCCAGCAGCTTAGGAACAGGGCTGGAGGAGAGGGAAAAACTGTTTTTT
TRBD1,.,TRBJ1-4,TRBV6-6,CASTDTDRAREKLFF,TGTGCCAGCACCGATACGGACAGGGCACGAGAAAAACTGTTTTTT
TRBD1,.,TRBJ2-2,TRBV5-4,CASSYYRGTGELFF,TGTGCCAGCAGTTATTACAGGGGTACCGGGGAGCTGTTTTTT
.,.,TRBJ2-5,TRBV5-6,CASSLSPEETQYF,TGTGCCAGCAGCTTGTCTCCGGAAGAGACCCAGTACTTC
TRBD1,.,TRBJ2-5,TRBV27,CASSSFRGLLETQYF,TGTGCCAGCAGCTCTTTTAGGGGGCTCCTAGAGACCCAGTACTTC
TRBD1,.,TRBJ1-2,TRBV6-6,CASSLRTGGYTF,TGTGCCAGCAGCCTCCGGACAGGTGGCTACACCTTC
TRBD1,.,TRBJ2-5,TRBV7-8,CASSLRMGTVQETQYF,TGTGCCAGCAGCTTAAGGATGGGGACAGTCCAAGAGACCCAGTACTTC
TRBD2,.,TRBJ2-7,TRBV2,CASRLAQNTYEQYF,TGTGCCAGCCGACTAGCGCAAAACACCTACGAGCAGTACTTC
.,.,TRBJ2-2,TRBV10-3,CAISDAEPGTGELFF,TGTGCCATCAGTGACGCGGAACCTGGCACCGGGGAGCTGTTTTTT
TRBD2,.,TRBJ2-1,TRBV13,CASSFMSGEDYNEQFF,TGTGCCAGCAGCTTTATGAGCGGGGAGGATTACAATGAGCAGTTCTTC
.,few,TRBJ1-4,TRBV5-1,CASSPGTSRGELFF,TGCGCCAGCAGCCCGGGGACCTCTCGGGGGGAACTGTTTTTT
.,.,TRBJ2-3,TRBV5-4,CASSWRNGLDTQYF,TGTGCCAGCAGCTGGCGGAACGGTCTCGATACGCAGTATTTT
.,.,TRBJ2-6,TRBV7-6,CASSLKPKVGANVLTF,TGTGCCAGCAGCTTAAAGCCGAAAGTTGGGGCCAACGTCCTGACTTTC
.,.,TRBJ2-2,TRBV6-5,CASSYSMGQNTGELFF,TGTGCCAGCAGTTACTCGATGGGACAAAACACCGGGGAGCTGTTTTTT
TRBD1,few,TRBJ2-5,TRBV5-1,CASSSRTGTETQYF,TGCGCCAGCAGCTCGCGGACAGGGACTGAGACCCAGTACTTC
TRBD1,.,TRBJ1-3,TRBV30,CAWEGQGNTIYF,TGTGCCTGGGAGGGACAGGGAAACACCATATATTTT
TRBD1,.,TRBJ2-7,TRBV9,CASSSRTGVDEQYF,TGTGCCAGCAGCTCCCGGACAGGGGTAGACGAGCAGTACTTC
.,.,TRBJ1-4,TRBV23-1,CASTKPPTGEKLFF,TGCGCCAGCACCAAACCCCCCACGGGGGAAAAACTGTTTTTT
TRBD2,few,TRBJ2-1,TRBV19,CASSIDLLAGGPRSEQFF,TGTGCCAGTAGTATAGATCTGCTCGCGGGGGGCCCAAGGTCGGAGCAGTTCTTC
.,.,TRBJ2-7,TRBV10-2,CASSEHPTAYEQYF,TGCGCCAGCAGTGAGCATCCAACAGCCTACGAGCAGTACTTC
.,few,TRBJ1-1,TRBV6-1,CASSEQGHTEAFF,TGTGCCAGCAGTGAACAGGGGCACACTGAAGCTTTCTTT
.,.,TRBJ2-1,TRBV27,CASSLIVRLGEQFF,TGTGCCAGCAGTTTAATTGTGCGTCTCGGTGAGCAGTTCTTC
TRBD1,once,TRBJ2-3,TRBV15,CATSKTGGVDTQYF,TGTGCCACCAGCAAGACAGGGGGGGTAGATACGCAGTATTTT
.,.,TRBJ2-3,TRBV7-6,CASSLGATDTQYF,TGTGCCAGCAGCTTAGGGGCCACAGATACGCAGTATTTT
TRBD1,.,TRBJ2-7,TRBV4-1,CASSQPRDRDHEQYF,TGCGCCAGCAGCCAACCCCGGGACAGGGACCACGAGCAGTACTTC
.,.,TRBJ2-3,TRBV7-9,CASSTFDSGSTDTQYF,TGTGCCAGCAGCACATTCGACAGTGGGTCCACAGATACGCAGTATTTT
.,.,TRBJ2-7,TRBV21-1,CASVSRGLEEQYF,TGTGCCAGCGTATCCAGGGGGCTAGAGGAGCAGTACTTC
TRBD1,.,TRBJ2-3,TRBV11-2,CASNVEDRGISMEYF,TGTGCCAGCAACGTCGAGGACAGGGGGATATCGATGGAGTATTTT
.,.,TRBJ2-1,TRBV7-6,CASSFQGSGFSNEQFF,TGTGCCAGCAGCTTCCAGGGTAGTGGCTTCTCCAATGAGCAGTTCTTC
.,.,TRBJ1-5,TRBV6-4,CASPITPTACYSNQPQHF,TGTGCCAGCCCAATAACCCCAACAGCCTGTTATAGCAATCAGCCCCAGCATTTT
.,.,TRBJ1-4,TRBV5-1,CASSLYSRREKLFF,TGCGCCAGCAGCTTGTACAGCCGGCGTGAAAAACTGTTTTTT
TRBD1,.,TRBJ1-6,TRBV5-4,CASSQELQGRGSPLHF,TGTGCCAGCAGCCAAGAATTACAGGGGCGGGGTTCACCCCTCCACTTT
.,.,TRBJ1-6,TRBV18,CASSPVTGRGSPLHF,TGTGCCAGCTCACCTGTGACAGGAAGGGGTTCACCCCTCCACTTT
.,.,TRBJ2-5,TRBV6-1,CASSATGTYFQETQYF,TGTGCCAGCAGTGCGACAGGGACTTACTTCCAAGAGACCCAGTACTTC
TRBD1,.,TRBJ1-2,TRBV6-1,CASSTGTVGYTF,TGTGCCAGCAGTACCGGGACAGTTGGCTACACCTTC
.,.,TRBJ1-3,TRBV30,CAWSAGFSGNTIYF,TGTGCCTGGAGTGCAGGGTTCTCTGGAAACACCATATATTTT
.,.,TRBJ2-7,TRBV18,CASSPDGQLNEQYF,TGTGCCAGCTCACCAGACGGACAGTTGAACGAGCAGTACTTC
.,.,TRBJ2-3,TRBV6-1,CASSEAVGDTQYF,TGTGCCAGCAGTGAAGCGGTCGGAGATACGCAGTATTTT
.,.,TRBJ1-1,TRBV5-1,CASSLAQGQNTEAFF,TGCGCCAGCAGCTTAGCACAGGGACAGAACACTGAAGCTTTCTTT
.,.,TRBJ2-7,TRBV19,CASSIQGPLYEQYF,TGTGCCAGTAGTATTCAGGGGCCCCTCTACGAGCAGTACTTC
.,.,TRBJ1-6,TRBV7-9,CSSSFSGRGSASPLHF,TGTTCCAGCAGCTTTTCGGGGCGGGGCTCGGCCTCACCCCTCCACTTT
TRBD1,few,TRBJ2-2,TRBV13,CASSLRPARTGSGELFF,TGTGCCAGCAGCTTACGCCCTGCTCGGACAGGGAGCGGGGAGCTGTTTTTT
TRBD1,.,TRBJ2-3,TRBV4-1,CASSRQNRGEKRTDTQYF,TGCGCCAGCAGCCGACAAAACAGGGGTGAAAAAAGGACAGATACGCAGTATTTT
TRBD2,.,TRBJ2-5,TRBV6-6,CASSYSRRGGQETQYF,TGTGCCAGCAGTTACTCGAGGCGGGGGGGCCAAGAGACCCAGTACTTC
.,.,TRBJ1-1,TRBV6-1,CASSEALAEEAFF,TGTGCCAGCAGTGAAGCGCTGGCAGAAGAAGCTTTCTTT
.,.,TRBJ1-2,TRBV4-2,CASSHPGGPNYGYTF,TGTGCCAGCAGCCACCCCGGAGGGCCCAACTATGGCTACACCTTC
TRBD2,.,TRBJ2-1,TRBV7-2,CASSLAAGSSYNEQFF,TGTGCCAGCAGCTTAGCAGCGGGGAGCTCCTACAATGAGCAGTTCTTC
TRBD2,once,TRBJ2-3,TRBV23-1,CASRKRGCTDTQYF,TGCGCCAGCAGAAAGCGGGGATGCACAGATACGCAGTATTTT
.,.,TRBJ2-2,TRBV6-1,CASSVLGRAERELFF,TGTGCCAGCAGTGTCTTGGGGAGAGCTGAACGGGAGCTGTTTTTT
TRBD2,.,TRBJ2-5,TRBV10-3,CASASGGPSEEQYF,TGTGCCAGCGCTAGCGGTGGACCCTCGGAGGAGCAGTACTTC
.,.,TRBJ1-2,TRBV28,CASGERGNGYTF,TGTGCCAGCGGTGAGAGAGGGAATGGCTACACCTTC
.,once,TRBJ2-5,TRBV5-1,CASSSSQGLSGETQYF,TGCGCCAGCAGCTCTTCACAGGGTTTATCCGGAGAGACCCAGTACTTC